The 26 T cell receptor beta chains below come from one sample, sequenced in a study of blood T cell repertoires in COVID-19. Clones were read by immunoSEQ multiplex PCR, and TCRdb kept only the in-frame ones, dropping some. The sample lists over 25,000 clones, roughly 90% occurring once. The sample was peripheral blood. These receptor sequences come from a human donor in a cohort sampled during active COVID-19.

The V gene is TRBV24-1, the J gene TRBJ1-5; the D gene is possibly TRBD1 (5 bases). The CDR3 totals 14 residues. V was shortened by 4 bases and J by 0 bases, with 6 bases between the two germline ends. Germline CDR1 is KGHDR and CDR2 is SFDVKD. The CDR3 coding sequence is TGTGCCACCAGTGAGGACACTAGCAATCAGCCCCAGCATTTT. It encodes CATSEDTSNQPQHF.

The chain uses TRBV7-3 and TRBJ2-3; a possible D gene is TRBD1 (5 bases). The V end was cut by 5 bases, the J end by 0 bases, with 12 bases between. In germline, CDR1 is SGHTA, CDR2 FQGTGA. The CDR3 extends over 15 amino acids. The CDR3 region is CASSPGHDSTDTQYF. DNA of the CDR3: TGTGCCAGCAGCCCCGGACACGATAGCACAGATACGCAGTATTTT. Based on the CDR3 plus reference TRBV7-3 and TRBJ2-3, the full variable domain is GAGVSQTPSNKVTEKGKYVELRCDPISGHTALYWYRQSLGQGPEFLIYFQGTGAADDSGLPNDRFFAVRPEGSVSTLKIQRTERGDSAVYLCASSPGHDSTDTQYFGPGTRLTVL.

The V call is TRBV11-1, the J call TRBJ2-1, with D hard to call. The CDR3 totals 12 residues. V dropped 3 bases and J dropped 8 bases, with 8 bases sitting between them. The germline CDR1 and CDR2 sequences are SGHAT and FQDESV (reference sequence). The CDR3 loop is CASSFDGYEQFF. CDR3 in DNA: TGTGCCAGCAGCTTCGACGGGTATGAGCAGTTCTTC.

This clone was recorded only once. The chain joins TRBV20-1 to TRBJ2-5; the D is unclear. The CDR3 is made up of 15 amino acids. Germline values: CDR1 DFQATT, CDR2 SNEGSKA (reference sequence). Trimming took off 3 bases at V and 0 bases at J, with 14 bases between the two ends. This CDR3 reads CSASFPNSNQETQYF. The CDR3 nucleotides read TGCAGTGCTAGTTTTCCAAACTCAAACCAAGAGACCCAGTACTTC.

V is TRBV6-5 and J is TRBJ1-1; D remains ambiguous. The V and J ends lost 2 bases and 1 base respectively, with 8 bases between them. This CDR3 contains 14 residues. Germline V gene lookup returns CDR1 MNHEY and CDR2 SVGAGI. The CDR3: CASSYRESNTEAFF. CDR3 bases: TGTGCCAGCAGTTACAGGGAGTCGAACACTGAAGCTTTCTTT.

This clone is a singleton in its sample. The chain links TRBV6-5 to TRBJ2-5; D possibly corresponds to TRBD1 (5 bases). The V end was cut by 2 bases, the J end by 4 bases, with 8 bases between. Germline CDR1 and CDR2: MNHEY and SVGAGI. The CDR3 is made up of 13 amino acids. CDR3 protein: CASSYGAGETQYF. The CDR3, as DNA: TGTGCCAGCAGTTACGGGGCAGGAGAGACCCAGTACTTC.

The chain couples TRBV2 to TRBJ1-5; 11 positions match TRBD1. The CDR3 contains 13 residues. In germline, CDR1 is SNHLY, CDR2 FYNNEI. Trimming took 8 bases from V and 4 from J; bases not matched to a gene: 1. For the CDR3, the DNA is TGTGCCAGCGGACAGGGGGCAAATCAGCCCCAGCATTTT. Translation gives CASGQGANQPQHF.

The rearrangement links TRBV19 to TRBJ1-1; D unclear. Germline CDR1 is LNHDA and CDR2 is SQIVND (reference sequence). V was cut by 3 bases and J by 7 bases, with 9 bases left in between. CDR3 length: 12 residues. CDR3 amino acids: CASSIRSSEAFF. CDR3 bases: TGTGCCAGTAGTATTCGGTCGAGTGAAGCTTTCTTT.

The J gene is TRBJ2-2, the V gene TRBV9, with 7 bases aligning to TRBD2. Germline values: CDR1 SGDLS, CDR2 YYNGEE. There are 15 residues in the CDR3. V dropped 3 bases and J dropped 8; count of bases not matched to a gene: 10. In DNA form, the CDR3 reads TGTGCCAGCAGCGCAACCGGACTAGAGAAGGGGGAGCTGTTTTTT. Translation: CASSATGLEKGELFF.

Concerning this clone itself: The junction departs from the called germline gene at one end, perhaps through a read error. The chain couples TRBV5-1 to TRBJ2-2, with D perhaps matching TRBD1 or TRBD2 (7 bases each). The CDR3 contains 13 residues. CDR1 and CDR2 from the germline V gene are SGHRS and YFSETQ. For the CDR3, the DNA is TGCGCCCGCAGGGGGGGGACCACCGGGGAGCTGTTTTTT. This sequence encodes CARRGGTTGELFF. Full variable domain (rest looked up from reference TRBV5-1 and TRBJ2-2): KAGVTQTPRYLIKTRGQQVTLSCSPISGHRSVSWYQQTPGQGLQFLFEYFSETQRNKGNFPGRFSGRQFSNSRSEMNVSTLELGDSALYLCARRGGTTGELFFGEGSRLTVL.

The CDR3 reads CATSRGGGVSGELFF. The DNA for the CDR3 is TGTGCCACCAGCAGAGGCGGGGGCGTTTCCGGGGAGCTGTTTTTT. J is TRBJ2-2 and V is TRBV15; D is perhaps TRBD2 (7 bases). Germline assignment: CDR1 LNHNV and CDR2 YYDKDF (reference sequence). The CDR3 consists of 15 residues. The V and J ends lost 1 base and 6 bases respectively, with 12 bases between them.

This sequence joins TRBV28 and TRBJ1-2; tentatively, D is TRBD1 (5 bases). V lost 8 bases, J lost 1 base, and 17 bases lay in between. The germline CDR1 and CDR2 sequences are MDHEN and SYDVKM. CDR3 length: 15 residues. The CDR3 DNA reads TGTGCCAGCTTGCCCGGGGGACGGATTAACTATGGCTACACCTTC. Protein sequence: CASLPGGRINYGYTF.

The chain employs TRBV5-4 and TRBJ2-7; D unclear. From germline, CDR1 is SGHNT and CDR2 YYREEE (reference sequence). V was clipped by 2 bases and J by 5 bases, with 17 bases between them. This CDR3 contains 15 residues. The CDR3 DNA is TGTGCCAGCAGCTTAAGGCTAGGAAGGAGTAACGAGCAGTACTTC. Translating it yields CASSLRLGRSNEQYF.

This chain links TRBV6-5 with TRBJ2-3, with D perhaps matching TRBD2 (5 bases). Trimming cost V 4 bases and J 4 bases, with 18 bases left between them. This CDR3 has 16 amino acids. Germline values: CDR1 MNHEY, CDR2 SVGAGI. The CDR3 spells CASSFGSLGEADTQYF. The CDR3 DNA sequence: TGTGCCAGCAGTTTTGGGTCGTTGGGAGAAGCAGATACGCAGTATTTT.

The CDR3 region has the DNA TGTGCCAGCAGTTTAGCAGGGGGTTCCGGGGAGCTGTTTTTT. This encodes CASSLAGGSGELFF. The chain joins TRBV28 to TRBJ2-2; TRBD1 aligns across 7 bases. V was pared by 2 bases and J by 6 bases, with 3 bases of the junction left unmatched. The length of the CDR3 is 14 residues. CDR1 is MDHEN, CDR2 SYDVKM, per germline.

This clone was recorded a few times. This chain joins TRBV7-9 and TRBJ2-7; D possibly corresponds to TRBD1 (6 bases). The CDR3 loop spans 16 amino acids. CDR1 is SEHNR, CDR2 FQNEAQ, per germline (reference sequence). Trimming removed 5 bases at V and 1 base at J, with 18 bases between. CDR3 nucleotides: TGTGCCAGCAGCCATTGGCAGGGGCGACAATCCTACGAGCAGTACTTC. It translates to CASSHWQGRQSYEQYF.

This clone was seen once. The gene calls are TRBV6-5 and TRBJ2-1; D is uncertain. The V gene's germline CDR1 is MNHEY and CDR2 SVGAGI. The CDR3 length is 14 residues. V lost 5 bases and J 5 bases, leaving 13 bases between the germline ends. CDR3 nucleotide sequence: TGTGCCAGCAGTCCCGACTGGATGAACAATGAGCAGTTCTTC. This encodes CASSPDWMNNEQFF.

This rearrangement joins TRBV30 to TRBJ1-3; D remains ambiguous. Deletions cut 5 bases from V and 2 bases from J, with 7 bases between. Per the germline V gene, CDR1 is GTSNPN and CDR2 is SVGIG (reference sequence). The CDR3 loop spans 12 amino acids. CDR3 amino acids: CAWDIAGNTIYF. In DNA, the CDR3 is TGTGCCTGGGATATAGCTGGAAACACCATATATTTT.

The J gene is TRBJ2-4, the V gene TRBV4-1; TRBD2 matches at 10 bases. Per the germline V gene, CDR1 is MGHRA and CDR2 is YSYEKL. The CDR3 is 18 amino acids. After removal of 0 bases from V and 7 bases from J, the junction contained 12 bases not matched to a gene. DNA of the CDR3: TGCGCCAGCAGCCAAGATGAGGTAGCGGGGGGCCAAGACAACATTCAGTACTTC. Residues: CASSQDEVAGGQDNIQYF.

This chain connects TRBV7-3 to TRBJ2-1, with TRBD1 matching 8 bases. The CDR3 is 15 residues long. From germline, CDR1 is SGHTA and CDR2 FQGTGA. The V segment lost 5 bases and the J segment 3 bases; nucleotides outside the gene matches: 6. This CDR3 is CASSNGQGGYNEQFF. The CDR3 bases are TGTGCCAGCAGCAACGGACAGGGAGGCTACAATGAGCAGTTCTTC.

This chain uses TRBV11-1 with TRBJ2-3, with TRBD1 matching over 8 bases. The germline gives CDR1 SGHAT, CDR2 FQDESV (reference sequence). The CDR3 length is 16 residues. Unmatched junction bases numbered 7, after V lost 5 bases and J lost 0 bases. The DNA for the CDR3 is TGTGCCAGCAGCCAAACCGGGACAGGTAGCACAGATACGCAGTATTTT. It codes for CASSQTGTGSTDTQYF. Using reference TRBV11-1 and TRBJ2-3 for the parts outside the CDR3, the full variable domain is EAEVAQSPRYKITEKSQAVAFWCDPISGHATLYWYRQILGQGPELLVQFQDESVVDDSQLPKDRFSAERLKGVDSTLKIQPAELGDSAMYLCASSQTGTGSTDTQYFGPGTRLTVL.

The V and J genes are TRBV5-6 and TRBJ2-3, with 8 bases that match TRBD1. Losses at the gene ends were 1 base for V and 5 bases for J; bases not matched to a gene: 6. The CDR3 consists of 15 residues. Germline-derived CDR1 and CDR2 are SGHDT and YYEEEE. The DNA for the CDR3 is TGTGCCAGCAGCTTGTCGGCAGGGGGCATAGATACGCAGTATTTT. Amino acid sequence: CASSLSAGGIDTQYF.

This chain connects TRBV6-5 to TRBJ2-1, with D tentatively TRBD2 (7 bases). Trimming left V 6 bases short and J 7 bases short, with 19 bases between. This CDR3 contains 15 residues. Germline CDR1 and CDR2: MNHEY and SVGAGI. The CDR3 nucleotides are TGTGCCAGCAGCTTAGGGGGGGCCTTGAAGAATGAGCAGTTCTTC. It translates to CASSLGGALKNEQFF.

The DNA of the CDR3 is TGTGCCAGCAGCCCGTCAGGGGGCGCCGGATCACCCCTCCACTTT. It codes for CASSPSGGAGSPLHF. V gene TRBV9 combines with J gene TRBJ1-6; 8 nucleotides match TRBD1. Germline V gene lookup returns CDR1 SGDLS and CDR2 YYNGEE. The length of the CDR3 is 15 residues. V shed 4 bases and J 10 bases; nucleotides not matched to a gene: 10.

V is TRBV19 and J is TRBJ1-5; a possible D gene is TRBD1 (5 bases). V lost 7 bases to trimming and J lost 4 bases, with 14 bases between them. The CDR3 is made up of 14 amino acids. Germline CDR1 LNHDA, CDR2 SQIVND (reference sequence). CDR3 nucleotide sequence: TGTGCCAGTAAAGACGGGGGTTGGAATCAGCCCCAGCATTTT. Translation: CASKDGGWNQPQHF.

This clone occurred a few times. A junction boundary mismatches the germline segment, possibly from a read error. This chain links TRBV6-1 with TRBJ2-7, with TRBD2 matching 10 bases. Germline V gives CDR1 MNHNS, CDR2 SASEGT. CDR3 length: 13 residues. The CDR3 DNA sequence: TGTGCCAGCAGGGAAGCGGGGGGGCTCGAGCAGTACTTC. It is translated as CASREAGGLEQYF.